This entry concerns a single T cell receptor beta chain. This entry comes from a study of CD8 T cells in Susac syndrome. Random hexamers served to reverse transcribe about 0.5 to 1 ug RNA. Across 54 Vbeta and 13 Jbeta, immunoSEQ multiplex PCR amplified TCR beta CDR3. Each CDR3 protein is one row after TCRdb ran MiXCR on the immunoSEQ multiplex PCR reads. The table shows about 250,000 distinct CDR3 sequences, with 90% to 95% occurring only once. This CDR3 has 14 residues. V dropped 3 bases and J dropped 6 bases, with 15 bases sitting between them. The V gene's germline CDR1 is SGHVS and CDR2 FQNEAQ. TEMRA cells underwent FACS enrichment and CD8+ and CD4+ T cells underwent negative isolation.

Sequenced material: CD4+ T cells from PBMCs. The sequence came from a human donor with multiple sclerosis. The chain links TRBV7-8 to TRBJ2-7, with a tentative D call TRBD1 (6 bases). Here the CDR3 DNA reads TGTGCCAGCAGCTTCGACAGGATTGTAGGCGAGCAGTACTTC. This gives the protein CASSFDRIVGEQYF.